Below are 27 T cell receptor beta chains sequenced from a single sample in a study of regulatory T cells in long-lasting Graves disease. Time point denoted: persistent/refractory GD, antithyroid drugs over 5 years with positive TRAb. Isolated PBMC RNA provided the starting material for the TCR library. In building TCR beta libraries, iRepertoire HTBI primers were used together with Arm-PCR of CDR3 regions. TCRdb re-called the multiplex PCR reads with MiXCR, one entry per CDR3 protein. Counted here are about 290,000 distinct CDR3 sequences, roughly a fifth occurring once; the ten biggest clones make up about 56%. The sequenced sample was peripheral blood mononuclear cells (PBMCs), obtained when the disease was refractory, from a patient treated with antithyroid drugs. All receptors derive from a female donor with Graves disease.

The chain carries TRBV29-1 and TRBJ2-5, with D unresolved. Germline CDR1 reads SQVTM; CDR2 reads ANQGSEA. V gave up 6 bases and J gave up 1 base, with 3 bases separating them. The CDR3 covers 10 residues. This CDR3 is CSVVQETQYF. The CDR3 region has the DNA TGCAGCGTAGTCCAAGAGACCCAGTACTTC.

The chain carries TRBV2 and TRBJ2-6, with no clear D. The CDR3 covers 16 residues. The germline V gene encodes CDR1 SNHLY and CDR2 FYNNEI. Trimming cost V 7 bases and J 2 bases, with 15 bases left between them. The CDR3 region is CASTAAVGAGANVLTF. The DNA for the CDR3 is TGTGCCAGCACCGCCGCCGTAGGTGCTGGGGCCAACGTCCTGACTTTC.

The chain uses TRBV6-1 and TRBJ2-7; TRBD2 matches 9 bases. This CDR3 comprises 15 residues. The germline gives CDR1 MNHNS, CDR2 SASEGT. Trimming removed 6 bases from V and 3 bases from J; junction bases left unmatched: 9. CDR3 amino acids: CASRDLSGRNYEQYF. The CDR3 DNA is TGTGCCAGCAGGGACCTGAGCGGGAGGAACTACGAGCAGTACTTC.

The V call is TRBV7-2, the J call TRBJ2-4; 11 bases align to TRBD2. V trimming: 4 bases; J trimming: 0 bases; junction bases outside the gene matches: 5. Germline V lookup: CDR1 SGHTA, CDR2 FQGNSA. The CDR3 extends over 17 amino acids. The chain's CDR3 is CASSSGLAELAKNIQYF. CDR3 in DNA: TGTGCCAGCAGCTCGGGACTAGCGGAGTTAGCCAAAAACATTCAGTACTTC.

The chain carries TRBV4-1 and TRBJ2-7; 11 nucleotides line up with TRBD2. The V gene's germline CDR1 is MGHRA and CDR2 YSYEKL. The CDR3 contains 16 residues. J gave up 6 bases and V 3 bases, and 10 bases lay outside the gene matches. This chain's CDR3 is CASSQEGLAGGSEQYF. For the CDR3, the DNA is TGCGCCAGCAGCCAGGAGGGGCTAGCGGGAGGATCCGAGCAGTACTTC.

Only a few counts were recorded for this clonotype. This rearrangement joins TRBV20-1 to TRBJ2-7; a weak D match, TRBD2 (5 bases). There are 13 residues in the CDR3. Looked up from germline, CDR1 is DFQATT and CDR2 is SNEGSKA (reference sequence). V was shortened by 3 bases and J by 5 bases, with 14 bases between the two germline ends. The CDR3 nucleotides are TGCAGTGCTAGTCCGGACTCGCAGGACGAGCAGTACTTC. Translation gives CSASPDSQDEQYF.

In this sample, this clonotype turned up a few times. The chain uses TRBV29-1 and TRBJ2-7; TRBD2 matches 8 bases. J lost 3 bases, V lost 1 base, and 2 bases had no gene match. CDR1 SQVTM and CDR2 ANQGSEA come from the germline V gene. The CDR3 extends over 13 amino acids. Written as DNA, the CDR3 is TGCAGCGTTGAAGGGGCGGGAGGCTACGAGCAGTACTTC. The encoded protein is CSVEGAGGYEQYF.

This clonotype turned up a few times. The chain links TRBV4-1 to TRBJ2-6, with 8 nucleotides matching TRBD2. Germline CDR1 is MGHRA and CDR2 is YSYEKL. CDR3 length: 18 amino acids. The J segment lost 4 bases and the V segment lost 1 base, leaving 9 bases of the junction unmatched. CDR3 sequence reads: CASSQGRPGGDGANVLTF. As DNA, the CDR3 is TGCGCCAGCAGCCAAGGGCGCCCCGGGGGGGACGGGGCCAACGTCCTGACTTTC.

This clonotype was picked up a small number of times. In DNA form, the CDR3 reads TGTGCCAGCAGCTTAGGGGTCGGCAACGGTCAAGAGACCCAGTACTTC. It translates to CASSLGVGNGQETQYF. V gene TRBV7-9 combines with J gene TRBJ2-5; D call uncertain. V lost 1 base and J 2 bases, leaving 14 bases between the germline ends. The CDR3 has 16 residues. Germline CDR1 reads SEHNR; CDR2 reads FQNEAQ (reference sequence). The complete variable domain, with remaining parts taken from reference TRBV7-9 and TRBJ2-5, reads DTGVSQNPRHKITKRGQNVTFRCDPISEHNRLYWYRQTLGQGPEFLTYFQNEAQLEKSRLLSDRFSAERPKGSFSTLEIQRTEQGDSAMYLCASSLGVGNGQETQYFGPGTRLLVL.

CDR3 amino acids: CASSPTSMGSHEQYF. CDR3 nucleotides: TGCGCCAGCAGCCCTACCTCAATGGGATCCCACGAGCAGTACTTC. The genes are TRBV5-1 and TRBJ2-7; D uncertain. CDR1 and CDR2 from the germline V gene are SGHRS and YFSETQ. The ends were cut back, 4 bases at V and 5 bases at J, with 19 bases in the middle. The CDR3 is 15 amino acids.

Ten or more counts support this clonotype. The rearrangement uses TRBV28 and TRBJ2-5; 7 positions agree with TRBD2. Germline CDR1 reads MDHEN; CDR2 reads SYDVKM. V gave up 4 bases and J gave up 2 bases; unmatched junction bases: 7. The CDR3 is made up of 15 amino acids. The CDR3 sequence: CASSSHTSVQETQYF. In DNA, the CDR3 is TGTGCCAGCAGTTCCCATACTAGCGTACAAGAGACCCAGTACTTC.

This clonotype was seen at least ten times. This sequence joins TRBV28 and TRBJ2-5; TRBD1 might be the D (6 bases). Between the trimmed V and J ends, which lost 5 bases and 2 bases, there was a span of 9 bases. Germline assignment: CDR1 MDHEN and CDR2 SYDVKM. The CDR3 sequence is 13 residues long. CDR3 DNA: TGTGCCAGCAGTGCACAGGGTCAAGAGACCCAGTACTTC. This translates into CASSAQGQETQYF. The entire variable domain, with the rest obtained from reference TRBV28 and TRBJ2-5, is as follows: DVKVTQSSRYLVKRTGEKVFLECVQDMDHENMFWYRQDPGLGLRLIYFSYDVKMKEKGDIPEGYSVSREKKERFSLILESASTNQTSMYLCASSAQGQETQYFGPGTRLLVL.

This clonotype was found a few times. DNA of the CDR3: TGTGCCTGGAGTGTACACGCTAACTATGGCTACACCTTC. Its protein product is CAWSVHANYGYTF. The V and J genes are TRBV30 and TRBJ1-2; unclear D gene. V was cut by 0 bases and J by 0 bases, with 5 bases left in between. Germline loops: CDR1 GTSNPN, CDR2 SVGIG (reference sequence). There are 13 residues in the CDR3. The full variable domain, completed using reference TRBV30 and TRBJ1-2, is SQTIHQWPATLVQPVGSPLSLECTVEGTSNPNLYWYRQAAGRGLQLLFYSVGIGQISSEVPQNLSASRPQDRQFILSSKKLLLSDSGFYLCAWSVHANYGYTFGSGTRLTVV.

In this sample, this clonotype turned up a few times. The genes are TRBV7-9 and TRBJ1-1, with 9 bases that match TRBD1. The CDR3 is made up of 17 amino acids. The trim removed 1 base at V and 4 bases at J, leaving 10 bases unmatched. Germline V gene data show CDR1 as SEHNR and CDR2 as FQNEAQ (reference sequence). This CDR3 reads CASSLDRGLGSFTEAFF. The CDR3 nucleotides read TGTGCCAGCAGCTTAGACAGGGGGCTGGGAAGTTTCACTGAAGCTTTCTTT.

The J gene is TRBJ2-2, the V gene TRBV19; D is unresolved. This CDR3 contains 15 residues. V was shortened by 6 bases and J by 4 bases, with 15 bases between the two germline ends. CDR1 is LNHDA, CDR2 SQIVND, per germline (reference sequence). This chain's CDR3 is CASSPSAWTTGELFF. The CDR3 nucleotides read TGTGCCAGTAGCCCATCGGCGTGGACCACCGGGGAGCTGTTTTTT.

V and J are TRBV14 and TRBJ2-5; 9 nucleotides agree with TRBD2. Per germline, CDR1 SGHDN and CDR2 FVKESK. This CDR3 comprises 16 residues. After removal of 0 bases from V and 1 base from J, the junction contained 3 bases not matched to a gene. In nucleotides, the CDR3 is TGTGCCAGCAGCCAAGAACCTAGCGGGGCCCAAGAGACCCAGTACTTC. Translation gives CASSQEPSGAQETQYF. Full variable domain (rest looked up from reference TRBV14 and TRBJ2-5): EAGVTQFPSHSVIEKGQTVTLRCDPISGHDNLYWYRRVMGKEIKFLLHFVKESKQDESGMPNNRFLAERTGGTYSTLKVQPAELEDSGVYFCASSQEPSGAQETQYFGPGTRLLVL.

This clonotype showed up many times. This chain uses TRBV12-3 or TRBV12-4 with TRBJ1-2; D is possibly TRBD1 (6 bases). CDR3 size: 14 residues. Trimming shortened V by 2 bases and J by 11 bases, and 18 bases separated the two germline ends. CDR3 nucleotides: TGTGCCAGCAGTTTAAGGACAGAATGGGCAGGATACACCTTC. Its translation is CASSLRTEWAGYTF.

In the case of this clonotype: A read error is possible here, since a much larger clone lies one base away. The CDR3 end shows no conserved phenylalanine or tryptophan, and so a read error is likely. The rearrangement uses TRBV15 and TRBJ1-5; D perhaps matches TRBD1 (6 bases). Germline V gene lookup returns CDR1 LNHNV and CDR2 YYDKDF (reference sequence). This CDR3 spans 16 amino acids. Trimming left V 1 base short and J 7 bases short, with 17 bases between. The CDR3 loop is CATSRVSRGGRQPQHS. The CDR3 DNA is TGTGCCACCAGCAGAGTTTCCAGGGGCGGTAGGCAGCCCCAGCATTCT.

A few counts support this clonotype. V is TRBV7-9 and J is TRBJ2-7, with 9 bases that match TRBD1. Germline CDR1 and CDR2: SEHNR and FQNEAQ (reference sequence). With V trimmed by 1 base and J by 5 bases, 9 bases remained unmatched. The CDR3 length is 16 residues. CDR3 in DNA: TGTGCCAGCAGCTTAGGTCTGGGACAGGGTATCCACGAGCAGTACTTC. Protein sequence: CASSLGLGQGIHEQYF. Full variable domain (outside the CDR3, taken from reference TRBV7-9 and TRBJ2-7): DTGVSQNPRHKITKRGQNVTFRCDPISEHNRLYWYRQTLGQGPEFLTYFQNEAQLEKSRLLSDRFSAERPKGSFSTLEIQRTEQGDSAMYLCASSLGLGQGIHEQYFGPGTRLTVT.

This rearrangement joins TRBV7-2 to TRBJ2-5; 8 bases match TRBD1. The ends lost 3 bases at V and 1 base at J; junction bases unmatched: 4. Germline loops: CDR1 SGHTA, CDR2 FQGNSA. CDR3 length: 15 amino acids. Here the CDR3 DNA reads TGTGCCAGCAGCTTTTTGACAGGGGTCCAAGAGACCCAGTACTTC. Residues: CASSFLTGVQETQYF.

The V and J genes are TRBV29-1 and TRBJ1-1; D remains unclear. Trimming pared 5 bases from V and 6 bases from J, leaving 13 bases between. Per the germline V gene, CDR1 is SQVTM and CDR2 is ANQGSEA. The CDR3 is 12 residues long. CDR3 in DNA: TGCAGCGTTAGGGTTGCTTTTTCTGAAGCTTTCTTT. Translated, it gives CSVRVAFSEAFF.

In this sample, this clonotype turned up many times. This sequence joins TRBV11-2 and TRBJ2-7, with 12 bases that match TRBD1. This CDR3 spans 15 amino acids. The V segment lost 3 bases and the J segment 3 bases; nucleotides outside the gene matches: 3. Germline-derived CDR1 and CDR2 are SGHAT and FQNNGV. The CDR3 protein is CASSFGTGGGYEQYF. Here the CDR3 DNA reads TGTGCCAGCAGCTTTGGGACAGGGGGCGGCTACGAGCAGTACTTC. The variable domain in full, completed from reference TRBV11-2 and TRBJ2-7, reads EAGVAQSPRYKIIEKRQSVAFWCNPISGHATLYWYQQILGQGPKLLIQFQNNGVVDDSQLPKDRFSAERLKGVDSTLKIQPAKLEDSAVYLCASSFGTGGGYEQYFGPGTRLTVT.

The rearrangement links TRBV5-1 to TRBJ2-3; 8 nucleotides line up with TRBD1. CDR3 length: 15 residues. V shed 4 bases, J shed 4 bases, and the junction held 8 bases outside the gene matches. Germline lookup yields CDR1 SGHRS and CDR2 YFSETQ. This CDR3 reads CASSQGQVRADTQYF. DNA for the CDR3: TGCGCCAGCAGCCAGGGACAGGTACGGGCAGATACGCAGTATTTT.

The chain has TRBV29-1 and TRBJ1-2; 8 nucleotides match TRBD1. J lost 1 base, V lost 3 bases, and 10 bases had no gene match. The CDR3 has 16 amino acids. Germline V gene lookup returns CDR1 SQVTM and CDR2 ANQGSEA. The CDR3 DNA sequence: TGCAGCGTTGAGGAGGGGGACAGGATATATAACTATGGCTACACCTTC. Translation: CSVEEGDRIYNYGYTF. The full variable domain, in which reference TRBV29-1 and TRBJ1-2 provide the parts outside the CDR3, is SAVISQKPSRDICQRGTSLTIQCQVDSQVTMMFWYRQQPGQSLTLIATANQGSEATYESGFVIDKFPISRPNLTFSTLTVSNMSPEDSSIYLCSVEEGDRIYNYGYTFGSGTRLTVV.

Many counts were recorded for this clonotype. This chain uses TRBV6-9 with TRBJ2-7; no clear D gene. The V gene's germline CDR1 is MNHGY and CDR2 SVAAGI. The CDR3 is made up of 13 amino acids. V was pared by 3 bases and J by 4 bases, with 10 bases between. This chain's CDR3 is CASSYAESYEQYF. The CDR3 DNA follows: TGTGCCAGCAGTTACGCGGAGTCATACGAGCAGTACTTC.

The gene calls are TRBV27 and TRBJ1-2; TRBD1 matches 7 bases. V trimming: 3 bases; J trimming: 5 bases; junction bases outside the gene matches: 9. The germline V gene encodes CDR1 MNHEY and CDR2 SMNVEV (reference sequence). The CDR3 has 15 amino acids. The CDR3 DNA follows: TGTGCCAGCAGTTTCAATCGGCAGGGGGTGTATGGCTACACCTTC. This codes for CASSFNRQGVYGYTF.

This clonotype was seen a few times. J is TRBJ1-6 and V is TRBV27; D uncertain. There are 15 residues in the CDR3. CDR1 is MNHEY, CDR2 SMNVEV, per germline (reference sequence). V was shortened by 7 bases and J by 0 bases, with 10 bases between the two germline ends. In DNA form, the CDR3 reads TGTGCCAGCAAATCCCTTCTCTCCTATAATTCACCCCTCCACTTT. Amino acid sequence: CASKSLLSYNSPLHF.